This paragraph reports one T cell receptor beta chain. No antigen is known for it. The germline CDR1 and CDR2 sequences are SQVTM and ANQGSEA. The CDR3 has 13 amino acids. TCRdb's table, derived via immunoSEQ multiplex PCR, lists solely in-frame clones and lacks some. This sample has 75,000 to 100,000 clones, with under 80% found just once. Antigen-specific CD4+ T cells were expanded with viral peptide pools in the ViraFEST assay before sequencing. Cells that had been cultured for nine to eleven days were the source of isolated CD4+ T cells. Either the BNT162b2 or mRNA-1273 vaccine was given to participants in two doses. This record belongs to a study of vaccination effects on CD4 cells after COVID-19.

Sequencing was performed on CD4+ T cells from PBMCs cultured with HCoV-OC43 spike peptides, taken after COVID-19 vaccination. As to subset: HCoV-OC43 spike overlapping peptide pool stimulation. This chain uses TRBV29-1 with TRBJ2-5; maybe TRBD2 (5 bases). This receptor was obtained from a human donor who received a COVID-19 vaccine. CDR3: CLKSRLARETQYF. The CDR3 nucleotides read TGCCTAAAAAGTCGGCTAGCTCGGGAGACCCAGTACTTC.